The source of this T cell receptor (beta chain) is a study of human T cells and chemical hapten exposure. Each CDR3 protein is one row after TCRdb ran MiXCR on the RACE reads. This sample has about 96,000 distinct CDR3 sequences, with 9% to 9.5% found just once. Specified time point: patch test 2, 6 weeks after DPC sensitization. Regarding treatment: therapeutic diphenylcyclopropenone sensitization with weekly scalp DPC. CDR3 size: 15 residues. Germline values: CDR1 MDHEN, CDR2 SYDVKM. Losses at the gene ends were 5 bases for V and 1 base for J; bases not matched to a gene: 2. The TCR comes from a woman in her forties with alopecia areata. Some clones in this sample may be carry-over from other donors' samples. J is TRBJ2-3 and V is TRBV28; 11 bases match TRBD2. The source was whole blood, collected in connection with sensitization to the hapten diphenylcyclopropenone (DPC). CDR3 DNA: TGTGCCAGCAGTCTACTAGCGGGAGGCACAGATACGCAGTATTTT. Amino acid sequence: CASSLLAGGTDTQYF. Full variable domain (remainder filled in from reference TRBV28 and TRBJ2-3): DVKVTQSSRYLVKRTGEKVFLECVQDMDHENMFWYRQDPGLGLRLIYFSYDVKMKEKGDIPEGYSVSREKKERFSLILESASTNQTSMYLCASSLLAGGTDTQYFGPGTRLTVL.